Below, 23 T cell receptor beta chains from the same sample are listed, as sequenced in a study of cytomegalovirus exposure and HLA in healthy donors. The study ran its PCR with 60 Vbeta and 13 Jbeta primers. The data were produced by immunoSEQ multiplex PCR, yet TCRdb's version contains in-frame clones alone and is incomplete. The data contain about 200,000 clones, around three quarters of them seen just once; the ten biggest clones take up roughly 4.5%. Specimen: PBMCs. These receptors were collected from a woman in her 30s in good health and CMV-seropositive.

V gene TRBV6-1 combines with J gene TRBJ1-3; possible D gene TRBD1, 5 bases. The CDR3 sequence is 16 residues long. Per germline, CDR1 MNHNS and CDR2 SASEGT. Trimming shortened V by 1 base and J by 3 bases, and 13 bases separated the two germline ends. The CDR3 DNA reads TGTGCCAGCAGTGAAGTCCCGTGGGGCGGTGGAAACACCATATATTTT. The encoded protein is CASSEVPWGGGNTIYF.

The rearrangement links TRBV19 to TRBJ2-7, with a weak D call TRBD1 (6 bases). The germline gives CDR1 LNHDA, CDR2 SQIVND (reference sequence). V was shortened by 10 bases and J by 2 bases, with 21 bases between the two germline ends. The CDR3 is 15 residues long. The CDR3 loop reads CATSKFGQSAYEQYF. The DNA for the CDR3 is TGTGCCACCAGTAAATTCGGACAGAGCGCCTACGAGCAGTACTTC.

The count of this clone is one. The chain couples TRBV21-1 to TRBJ1-5; TRBD1 was called by the table and not checked on the DNA. TRBV21-1 is a listed pseudogene. This CDR3 comprises 17 residues. CDR3 nucleotides: TGTGCCAGCTGTCCTCAGGGGGCACTGTATAGCAATCAGCCCCAGCATTTT. It translates to CASCPQGALYSNQPQHF.

In its sample, this clone was seen a few times. This chain connects TRBV11-2 to TRBJ2-7; D is undetermined. With 3 bases removed from V and 6 bases from J, the gap between germline ends came to 15 bases. There are 14 residues in the CDR3. The germline V gene has CDR1 SGHAT and CDR2 FQNNGV. The CDR3 loop is CASSFTELIGEQYF. The DNA for the CDR3 is TGTGCCAGCAGCTTTACAGAGTTGATAGGCGAGCAGTACTTC.

This sequence joins TRBV29-1 and TRBJ1-1; D gene unclear. Trimming stripped 5 bases from V and 4 bases from J, with 5 bases between. Germline V gene data show CDR1 as SQVTM and CDR2 as ANQGSEA. The CDR3 covers 10 residues. In DNA form, the CDR3 reads TGCAGCGTTTTTCTCACTGAAGCTTTCTTT. It codes for CSVFLTEAFF.

This clone showed up just once. The V gene is TRBV4-1, the J gene TRBJ2-1, with D hard to call. CDR3 length: 14 residues. The V gene lost 0 bases and the J gene lost 5 bases, with 8 bases spanning the gap. Germline V gene sequence: CDR1 MGHRA, CDR2 YSYEKL. The CDR3 DNA reads as TGCGCCAGCAGCCAAGATCTTACAGACAATGAGCAGTTCTTC. Encoded protein: CASSQDLTDNEQFF.

This chain connects TRBV27 to TRBJ2-6; a possible D gene is TRBD2 (6 bases). The germline V gene encodes CDR1 MNHEY and CDR2 SMNVEV (reference sequence). The CDR3 extends over 16 amino acids. Trimming stripped 0 bases from V and 2 bases from J, with 8 bases between. CDR3 sequence (DNA): TGTGCCAGCAGTTTATCGTGGGGGGCTGGGGCCAACGTCCTGACTTTC. Protein product: CASSLSWGAGANVLTF.

The chain joins TRBV7-8 to TRBJ2-2; D gene uncertain. The CDR3 is made up of 16 amino acids. V was trimmed by 2 bases and J by 1 base, leaving 11 bases between them. CDR1 is SGHVS and CDR2 is FQNEAQ in the germline V gene. The CDR3 DNA reads TGTGCCAGCAGCTTAATGTTAGCCGGGAACACCGGGGAGCTGTTTTTT. Protein sequence: CASSLMLAGNTGELFF.

This clone occurred a few times. This sequence joins TRBV15 and TRBJ1-2; 8 nucleotides line up with TRBD1. CDR3 size: 15 residues. The V gene's germline CDR1 is LNHNV and CDR2 YYDKDF (reference sequence). The J segment lost 5 bases and the V segment lost 1 base, leaving 6 bases of the junction unmatched. CDR3 sequence: CATSRGTGQTYGYTF. CDR3 coding DNA: TGTGCCACCAGCAGAGGGACAGGGCAAACTTATGGCTACACCTTC.

Regarding this clone: Other DNA sequences within the sample encode an identical CDR3. The V and J genes are TRBV5-1 and TRBJ1-1; D gene unclear. V was trimmed by 0 bases and J by 4 bases, leaving 7 bases between them. Germline CDR1 reads SGHRS; CDR2 reads YFSETQ. The CDR3 contains 13 residues. The CDR3 here is CASSLAGRTEAFF. CDR3 nucleotides: TGCGCCAGCAGCTTGGCCGGTCGCACTGAAGCTTTCTTT.

The CDR3 DNA is TGTGCCAGCAGCGATGGGACAGGAAGGGAAGCTTTCTTT. Amino acids: CASSDGTGREAFF. The chain recombines TRBV9 with TRBJ1-1, with 8 bases aligning to TRBD1. The CDR3 contains 13 residues. Germline CDR1 reads SGDLS; CDR2 reads YYNGEE. J lost 8 bases, V lost 3 bases, and 6 bases had no gene match.

This chain connects TRBV2 to TRBJ2-3; a weak D match, TRBD1 (5 bases). The V gene's germline CDR1 is SNHLY and CDR2 FYNNEI. The CDR3 is 14 residues long. V lost 6 bases, J lost 2 bases, and 12 bases lay in between. CDR3 sequence (DNA): TGTGCCAGCAGACCTAGGGGAACCACAGATACGCAGTATTTT. Translating gives CASRPRGTTDTQYF.

This chain uses TRBV6-5 with TRBJ1-5; a possible D gene is TRBD1 (6 bases). V lost 5 bases and J lost 2, with 13 bases in between. The CDR3 consists of 15 residues. CDR1 and CDR2 from the germline V gene are MNHEY and SVGAGI. As DNA, the CDR3 is TGTGCCAGCAGTCGGGGGGGCTCGGGCAATCAGCCCCAGCATTTT. It codes for CASSRGGSGNQPQHF.

This clone was observed a handful of times. The chain couples TRBV7-6 to TRBJ2-7; 7 bases fit TRBD1. This CDR3 is built from 14 residues. The ends lost 4 bases at V and 5 bases at J; junction bases unmatched: 8. The germline V gene has CDR1 SGHVS and CDR2 FNYEAQ. The CDR3, as DNA: TGTGCCAGCAGCTCCCGACAGGGCCGCGACGAGCAGTACTTC. This encodes CASSSRQGRDEQYF.

The gene calls are TRBV11-2 and TRBJ2-7; 7 bases are shared with TRBD2. The length of the CDR3 is 16 residues. V shed 1 base and J 2 bases; nucleotides not matched to a gene: 8. Germline values: CDR1 SGHAT, CDR2 FQNNGV. Here the CDR3 reads CASSLGYLADAYEQYF. DNA of the CDR3: TGTGCCAGCAGCTTAGGTTATCTAGCGGACGCCTACGAGCAGTACTTC.

The chain recombines TRBV4-1 with TRBJ1-3; D is ambiguous. The CDR3 spans 15 residues. Trimming stripped 2 bases from V and 8 bases from J, with 16 bases between. Germline lookup yields CDR1 MGHRA and CDR2 YSYEKL. The CDR3 DNA follows: TGCGCCAGCAGCCAACCGGCCCCGGAGCGGGACACCATATATTTT. Its translation: CASSQPAPERDTIYF.

This chain connects TRBV6-5 to TRBJ1-1; the match to TRBD1 covers 7 bases. CDR3 length: 15 residues. Looked up from germline, CDR1 is MNHEY and CDR2 is SVGAGI. V dropped 0 bases and J dropped 2; count of bases not matched to a gene: 3. The CDR3 spells CASSYSPGGNTEAFF. The CDR3 DNA is TGTGCCAGCAGTTACTCGCCAGGGGGAAACACTGAAGCTTTCTTT.

This sequence joins TRBV11-3 and TRBJ2-7, with D tentatively TRBD2 (6 bases). The CDR3 contains 13 residues. V was clipped by 5 bases and J by 3 bases, with 11 bases between them. CDR1 is SGHNT and CDR2 is YENEEA in the germline V gene. CDR3 protein: CASSTGESYEQYF. Here the CDR3 DNA reads TGTGCCAGCAGCACGGGAGAGAGCTACGAGCAGTACTTC.

V usage is TRBV9 and J usage is TRBJ1-1; 8 bases fit TRBD1. V gave up 3 bases and J gave up 4 bases; unmatched junction bases: 5. The CDR3 spans 14 residues. CDR1 and CDR2 from the germline V gene are SGDLS and YYNGEE. The chain's CDR3 is CASSARTGSTEAFF. The CDR3 nucleotides read TGTGCCAGCAGCGCCCGGACAGGGAGCACTGAAGCTTTCTTT.

CDR3: CASTKGQGLGDYGYTF. The CDR3 DNA reads TGTGCCAGCACTAAAGGACAGGGACTTGGCGACTATGGCTACACCTTC. V is TRBV2 and J is TRBJ1-2; 8 bases match TRBD1. Germline CDR1 reads SNHLY; CDR2 reads FYNNEI. The CDR3 sequence is 16 residues long. J lost 3 bases, V lost 7 bases, and 13 bases had no gene match.

As regards this clone: The sample holds other DNA sequences that translate to the same CDR3. This sequence joins TRBV5-1 and TRBJ1-1, with D possibly TRBD1 on 5 matching bases. The CDR3 spans 15 residues. Germline loops: CDR1 SGHRS, CDR2 YFSETQ. Trimming pared 4 bases from V and 0 bases from J, leaving 13 bases between. The DNA for the CDR3 is TGCGCCAGCAGCGGGATGGGGCAAATGAACACTGAAGCTTTCTTT. Translated, it gives CASSGMGQMNTEAFF. Using reference TRBV5-1 and TRBJ1-1 for the parts outside the CDR3, the full variable domain is KAGVTQTPRYLIKTRGQQVTLSCSPISGHRSVSWYQQTPGQGLQFLFEYFSETQRNKGNFPGRFSGRQFSNSRSEMNVSTLELGDSALYLCASSGMGQMNTEAFFGQGTRLTVV.

This chain uses TRBV11-3 with TRBJ2-1; 10 bases match TRBD2. CDR3 length: 15 amino acids. Germline CDR1 SGHNT, CDR2 YENEEA. V shed 2 bases and J 7 bases; nucleotides not matched to a gene: 5. CDR3 sequence reads: CASSLLAGVGNEQFF. The CDR3 DNA follows: TGTGCCAGCAGCTTACTAGCGGGAGTGGGAAATGAGCAGTTCTTC.

In DNA, the CDR3 is TGTGCCAGCAGTCCAGTCAATAGCAATCAGCCCCAGCATTTT. Its protein product is CASSPVNSNQPQHF. V gene TRBV6-5 combines with J gene TRBJ1-5; D uncertain. Looked up from germline, CDR1 is MNHEY and CDR2 is SVGAGI. V was trimmed by 5 bases and J by 0 bases, leaving 8 bases between them. This CDR3 is 14 amino acids long.